This paragraph reports one T cell receptor (beta chain). Its antigen remains unidentified. These data originate in a study of shared clonotypes between healthy human individuals. The study's findings and limits: Relative to memory subsets, naive subsets generally showed larger estimated richness. Rarefaction showed sorted-subset sequencing was incomplete despite large depth.

Trimming shortened V by 1 base and J by 5 bases, and 9 bases separated the two germline ends. CDR3 length equals 14 residues. Germline V CDR1 and CDR2: SGHTA, FQGNSA. This table comes from immunoSEQ multiplex PCR, and its TCRdb copy is limited to in-frame clones, with some not included. Here the sample spans approximately 1.5 million clones, about 98.5% being singletons. The rearrangement joins TRBV7-2 to TRBJ1-5, with D hard to call. Sequences were obtained from naive CD4+ T cells sorted from blood. Subset in this sample: CD45RA+ positively selected. The receptor was isolated from a man younger than 45 in good health. DNA for the CDR3: TGTGCCAGCAGCTTAGTGGGCGGATATCAGCCCCAGCATTTT. Translation gives CASSLVGGYQPQHF.